In this sample, the clone carrying this T cell receptor beta chain turned up once. Per the original data handling: Counts of nucleated cells, estimated from reference gene primer amplification, were obtained. Here immunoSEQ multiplex PCR was the method, and the copy in TCRdb shows in-frame clones only, minus some. Clone size and V and J calls were adopted from that table, with D and trimming inferred from the DNA. The data show 160,000 or so clones, over 70% seen once. Per germline, CDR1 LGHDT and CDR2 YNNKEL (reference sequence). V was clipped by 0 bases and J by 2 bases, with 19 bases between them. The CDR3 spans 18 residues. This sample stems from a study of blood T cell repertoires in COVID-19. Across the whole study: Researchers got acute and convalescent COVID-19 samples from the United States, Italy and Spain. T cells, B-cell-depleted T cells, or PBMCs provided the cDNA or gDNA that served as material.

The TCR sequence derives from a man in his 60s with acute or convalescent COVID-19. The rearrangement links TRBV3-1 (or the pseudogene TRBV3-2) to TRBJ1-1; D gene uncertain. The sample comprised peripheral blood. The CDR3: CASSQDRSAGYENTEAFF. The CDR3 DNA sequence: TGTGCCAGCAGCCAAGATCGTTCGGCAGGCTATGAAAACACTGAAGCTTTCTTT.